This entry describes one TCR beta chain. TCRdb reprocessed the 5' RACE reads, with one entry per CDR3 protein and no DNA. Here the sample table reports about 85,000 distinct CDR3 sequences. The sample comes from a study of monozygotic twins with inflammatory bowel disease. CDR3 size: 15 residues. Germline CDR1 LNHDA, CDR2 SQIVND (reference sequence). V gene TRBV19 combines with J gene TRBJ2-2; TCRdb returns TRBD1, unconfirmable since there is no DNA. The sequence came from a human donor with ulcerative colitis or Crohn's disease, or a healthy co-twin of an affected twin (not recorded which). Sequencing was performed on blood. CDR3: CASSILDRNTGELFF.